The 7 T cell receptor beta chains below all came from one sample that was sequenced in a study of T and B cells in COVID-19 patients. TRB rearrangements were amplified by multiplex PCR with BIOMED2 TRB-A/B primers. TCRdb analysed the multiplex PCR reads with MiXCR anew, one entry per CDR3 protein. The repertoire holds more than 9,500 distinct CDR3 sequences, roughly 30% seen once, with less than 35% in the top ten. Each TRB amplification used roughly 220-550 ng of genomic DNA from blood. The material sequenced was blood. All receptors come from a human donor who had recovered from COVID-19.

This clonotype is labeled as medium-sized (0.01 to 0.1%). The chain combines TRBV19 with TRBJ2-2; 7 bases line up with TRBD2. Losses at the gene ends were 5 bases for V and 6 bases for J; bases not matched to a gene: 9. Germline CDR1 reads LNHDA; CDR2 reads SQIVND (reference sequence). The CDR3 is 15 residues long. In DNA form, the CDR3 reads TGTGCCAGTAGTTCCTTAGCGGGTAACGCCGGGGAGCTGTTTTTT. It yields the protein CASSSLAGNAGELFF.

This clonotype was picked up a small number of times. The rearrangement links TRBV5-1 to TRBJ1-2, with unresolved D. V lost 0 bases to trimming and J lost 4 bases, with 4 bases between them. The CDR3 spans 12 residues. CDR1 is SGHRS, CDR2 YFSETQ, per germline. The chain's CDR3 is CASSLGAYGYTF. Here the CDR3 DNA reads TGCGCCAGCAGCTTGGGTGCCTATGGCTACACCTTC. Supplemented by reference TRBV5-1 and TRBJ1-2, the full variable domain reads KAGVTQTPRYLIKTRGQQVTLSCSPISGHRSVSWYQQTPGQGLQFLFEYFSETQRNKGNFPGRFSGRQFSNSRSEMNVSTLELGDSALYLCASSLGAYGYTFGSGTRLTVV.

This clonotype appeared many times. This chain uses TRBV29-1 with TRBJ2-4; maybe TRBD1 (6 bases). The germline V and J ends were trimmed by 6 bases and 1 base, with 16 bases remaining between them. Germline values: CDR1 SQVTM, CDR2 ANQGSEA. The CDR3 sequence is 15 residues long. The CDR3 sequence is CSVAQGTTAKNIQYF. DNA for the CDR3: TGCAGCGTCGCCCAAGGGACAACCGCCAAAAACATTCAGTACTTC.

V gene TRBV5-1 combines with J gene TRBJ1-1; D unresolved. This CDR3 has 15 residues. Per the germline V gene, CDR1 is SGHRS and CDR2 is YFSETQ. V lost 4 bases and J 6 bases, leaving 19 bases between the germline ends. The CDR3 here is CASSTGPLGVAEAFF. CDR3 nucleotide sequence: TGCGCCAGCAGCACGGGTCCTCTCGGGGTCGCTGAAGCTTTCTTT.

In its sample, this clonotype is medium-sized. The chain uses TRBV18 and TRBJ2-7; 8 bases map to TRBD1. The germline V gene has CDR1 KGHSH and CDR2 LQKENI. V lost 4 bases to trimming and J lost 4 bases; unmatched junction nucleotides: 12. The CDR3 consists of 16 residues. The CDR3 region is CASSLSGQGKTYEQYF. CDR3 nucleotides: TGTGCCAGCTCACTGTCCGGACAGGGCAAGACATACGAGCAGTACTTC.

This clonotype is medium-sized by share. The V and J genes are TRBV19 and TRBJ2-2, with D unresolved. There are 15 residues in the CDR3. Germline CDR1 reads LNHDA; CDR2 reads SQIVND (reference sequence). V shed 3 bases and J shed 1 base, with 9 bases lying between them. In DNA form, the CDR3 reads TGTGCCAGTAGTATGGTACAACTGAACACCGGGGAGCTGTTTTTT. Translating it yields CASSMVQLNTGELFF.

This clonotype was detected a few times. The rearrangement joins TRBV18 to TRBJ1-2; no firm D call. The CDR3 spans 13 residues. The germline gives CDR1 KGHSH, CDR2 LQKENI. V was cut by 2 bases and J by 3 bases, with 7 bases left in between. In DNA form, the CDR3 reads TGTGCCAGCTCACCAGACGGCGACTATGGCTACACCTTC. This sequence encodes CASSPDGDYGYTF.